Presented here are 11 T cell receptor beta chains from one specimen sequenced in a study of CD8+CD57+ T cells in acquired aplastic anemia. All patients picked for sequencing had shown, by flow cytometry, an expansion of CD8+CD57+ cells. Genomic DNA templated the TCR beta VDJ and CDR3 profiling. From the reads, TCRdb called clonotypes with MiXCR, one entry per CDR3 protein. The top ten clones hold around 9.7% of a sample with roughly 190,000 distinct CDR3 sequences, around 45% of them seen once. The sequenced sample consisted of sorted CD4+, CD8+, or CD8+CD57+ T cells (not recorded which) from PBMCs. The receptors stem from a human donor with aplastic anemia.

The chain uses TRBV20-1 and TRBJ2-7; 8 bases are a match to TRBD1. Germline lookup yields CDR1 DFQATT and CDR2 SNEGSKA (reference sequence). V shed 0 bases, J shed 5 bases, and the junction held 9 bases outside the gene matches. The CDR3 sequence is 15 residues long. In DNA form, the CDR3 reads TGCAGTGCTAGAGATCTGAGACAGGGGTTCCACGAGCAGTACTTC. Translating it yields CSARDLRQGFHEQYF.

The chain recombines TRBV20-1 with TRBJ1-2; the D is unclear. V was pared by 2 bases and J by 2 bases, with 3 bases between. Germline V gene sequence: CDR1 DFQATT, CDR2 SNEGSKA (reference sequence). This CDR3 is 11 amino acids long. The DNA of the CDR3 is TGCAGTGCTAGACAAAACTATGGCTACACCTTC. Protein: CSARQNYGYTF.

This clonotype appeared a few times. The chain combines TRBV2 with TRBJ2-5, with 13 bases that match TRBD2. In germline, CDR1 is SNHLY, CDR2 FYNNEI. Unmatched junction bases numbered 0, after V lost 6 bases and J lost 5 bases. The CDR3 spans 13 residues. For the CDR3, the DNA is TGTGCCAGCAGACTAGCGGGAGGGGAGACCCAGTACTTC. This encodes CASRLAGGETQYF.

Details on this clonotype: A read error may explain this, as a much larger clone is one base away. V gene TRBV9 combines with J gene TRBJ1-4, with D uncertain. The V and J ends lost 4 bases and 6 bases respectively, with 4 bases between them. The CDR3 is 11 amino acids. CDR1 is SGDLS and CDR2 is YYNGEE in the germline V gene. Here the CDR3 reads CASSSDEKLFF. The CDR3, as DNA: TGTGCCAGCAGCTCTGATGAAAAACTGTTTTTT.

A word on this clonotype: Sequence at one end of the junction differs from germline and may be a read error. This CDR3 reads CASILKQSGANVLTF. The CDR3 DNA sequence: TGTGCCAGCATCTTAAAACAGTCTGGGGCCAACGTCCTGACTTTC. V is TRBV7-2 and J is TRBJ2-6, with D uncertain. The CDR3 has 15 residues. Germline V gives CDR1 SGHTA, CDR2 FQGNSA.

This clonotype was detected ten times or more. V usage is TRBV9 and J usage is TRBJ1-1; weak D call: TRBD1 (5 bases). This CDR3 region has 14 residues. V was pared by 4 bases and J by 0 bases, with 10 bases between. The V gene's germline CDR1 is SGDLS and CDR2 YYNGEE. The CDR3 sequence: CASSSGTMNTEAFF. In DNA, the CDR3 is TGTGCCAGCAGCTCAGGGACCATGAACACTGAAGCTTTCTTT.

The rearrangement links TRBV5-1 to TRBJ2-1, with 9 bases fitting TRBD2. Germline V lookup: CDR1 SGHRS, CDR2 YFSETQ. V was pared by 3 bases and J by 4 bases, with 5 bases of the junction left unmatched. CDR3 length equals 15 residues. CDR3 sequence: CASSSTSGTYNEQFF. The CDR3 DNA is TGCGCCAGCAGCTCGACTAGCGGAACGTACAATGAGCAGTTCTTC.

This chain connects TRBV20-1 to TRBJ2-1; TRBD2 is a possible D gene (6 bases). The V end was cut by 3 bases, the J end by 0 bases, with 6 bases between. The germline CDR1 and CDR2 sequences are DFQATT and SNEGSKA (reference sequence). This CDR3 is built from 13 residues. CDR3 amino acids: CSARTSSYNEQFF. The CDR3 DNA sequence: TGCAGTGCTAGGACTAGCTCCTACAATGAGCAGTTCTTC.

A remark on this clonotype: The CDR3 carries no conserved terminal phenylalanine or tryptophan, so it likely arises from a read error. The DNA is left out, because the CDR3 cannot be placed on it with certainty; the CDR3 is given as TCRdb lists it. CDR3 amino acids: CSARPAGH. The rearrangement links TRBV20-1 to TRBJ2-7; the tabulated D call, TRBD1, remains unverified against the DNA. 8 amino acids form the CDR3, both terminal residues included. Germline V gene sequence: CDR1 DFQATT, CDR2 SNEGSKA (reference sequence).

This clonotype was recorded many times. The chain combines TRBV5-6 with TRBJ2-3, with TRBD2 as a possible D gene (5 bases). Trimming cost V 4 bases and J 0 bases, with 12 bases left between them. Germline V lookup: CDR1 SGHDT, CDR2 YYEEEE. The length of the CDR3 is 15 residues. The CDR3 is CASSEAGSSTDTQYF. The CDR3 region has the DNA TGTGCCAGCAGCGAGGCGGGTTCTAGCACAGATACGCAGTATTTT.

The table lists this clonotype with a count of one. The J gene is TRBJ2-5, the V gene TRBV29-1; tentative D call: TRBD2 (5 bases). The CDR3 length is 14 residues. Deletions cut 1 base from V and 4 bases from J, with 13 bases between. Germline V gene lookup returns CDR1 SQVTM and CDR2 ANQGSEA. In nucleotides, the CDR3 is TGCAGCGTTGAAGGGACGAGGGCCGGAGAGACCCAGTACTTC. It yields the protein CSVEGTRAGETQYF.